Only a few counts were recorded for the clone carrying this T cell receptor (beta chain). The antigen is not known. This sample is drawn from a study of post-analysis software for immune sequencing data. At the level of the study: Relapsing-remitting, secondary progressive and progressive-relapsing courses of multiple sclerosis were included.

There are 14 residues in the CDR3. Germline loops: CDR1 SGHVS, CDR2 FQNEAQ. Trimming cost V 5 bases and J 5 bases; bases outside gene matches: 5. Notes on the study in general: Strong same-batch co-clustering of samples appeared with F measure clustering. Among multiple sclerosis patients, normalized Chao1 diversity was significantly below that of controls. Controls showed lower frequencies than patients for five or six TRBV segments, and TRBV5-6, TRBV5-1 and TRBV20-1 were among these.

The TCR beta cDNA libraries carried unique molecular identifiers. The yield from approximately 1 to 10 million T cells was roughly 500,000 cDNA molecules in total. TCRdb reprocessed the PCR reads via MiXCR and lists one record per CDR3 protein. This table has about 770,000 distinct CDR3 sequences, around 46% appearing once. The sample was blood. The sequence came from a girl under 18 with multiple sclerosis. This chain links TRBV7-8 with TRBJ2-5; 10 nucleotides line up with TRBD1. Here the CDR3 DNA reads TGTGCCAGCAGCCCAGGGACAGGGGTTGAGACCCAGTACTTC. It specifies CASSPGTGVETQYF. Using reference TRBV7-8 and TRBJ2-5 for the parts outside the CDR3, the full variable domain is GAGVSQSPRYKVAKRGQDVALRCDPISGHVSLFWYQQALGQGPEFLTYFQNEAQLDKSGLPSDRFFAERPEGSVSTLKIQRTQQEDSAVYLCASSPGTGVETQYFGPGTRLLVL.